This entry describes one T cell receptor (beta chain). This clone was seen just once. The clone's antigen remains unknown. No much larger clone is present one base from it, and per-base qualities are unavailable. The library relied on the immunoSEQ multiplex PCR assay. For TCR sequencing, RNA was extracted from every sample and reverse transcribed into cDNA to serve as template. First-strand cDNA was synthesized with SuperScript III using a 2:1 mix of oligo-dT and random hexamers. A synthetic immune receptor repertoire was used to gauge amplification bias, and whatever bias remained was removed computationally. In the source study's methods: After raw reads were preprocessed to remove errors, the CDR3 was defined following IMGT conventions as running from the conserved cysteine to phenylalanine. Clonality was computed as 1 minus the Shannon entropy, with the entropy normalized by log2 of the number of productive unique TCRs. Whether each scalp clone was CD4 or CD8 was inferred by checking scalp TCRbeta sequences against the CD4 and CD8 repertoires from sorted blood. Drawn from immuneACCESS, this table holds only the in-frame rearrangements with V and J called that TCRdb kept. Clones are partly lost; checked studies trace under half to an unresolved V gene and leave the rest unexplained. Clone size and the V and J calls come from that table; the DNA yielded D and trimming. This sample is represented by roughly 100,000 clones; approximately 84% of them were singletons. The ten largest clones take up 11% of the sample.

According to the study, the label for this sample's treatment or condition signals: oral pan-JAK inhibitor, 5-10 mg twice daily. From alopecia areata patients, peripheral blood was collected along with lesional scalp punch biopsies. PBMCs were isolated by density centrifugation and stained for CD3, CD4 and CD8, and CD4+ and CD8+ T cells were sorted on a FACSAria. This sample was taken from a study of CD8+ T cells in alopecia areata listed by TCRdb under 2018. Study-wide context: The treated patients took part in an open-label pilot trial in which moderate-to-severe alopecia areata was treated with oral tofacitinib at 5 to 10 mg twice daily. Tofacitinib was given for 6 to 18 months, followed by 6 months of follow-up off drug to assess delayed response and recurrence. The SALT score, which quantifies the percentage of affected scalp surface area, was used to measure disease severity in treated patients. High-throughput TCRbeta sequencing was used to examine T cell clonal expansion in alopecia areata in both the C3H/HeJ mouse model and human patients. In humans, TCRbeta sequencing was performed on scalp tissue and on sorted CD4+ and CD8+ peripheral blood T cells from healthy controls and from patients with patchy or totalis/universalis alopecia areata. Tofacitinib-treated patients had biopsies at baseline and at 4 and 24 weeks of treatment, with a later scalp biopsy in several patients. Scalp clonality was compared across normal scalp (n=4), patchy alopecia areata scalp (n=8), and alopecia totalis/universalis scalp (n=8). The RNA source kit depended on sample type: the PAXgene miRNA kit for fixed scalp, the miRNeasy kit for PBMCs, and the RNeasy kit for mouse skin. immunoSEQ multiplex PCR using 35 Vbeta forward primers and 13 Jbeta reverse primers was used to amplify TCRbeta CDR3 regions.

The full study reports these points: Scalp TCR repertoire analysis is complicated because resident alphabeta T cells in normal human skin are also sequenced, whereas mouse skin is dominated by gammadelta T cells. With tofacitinib, both scalp clonality and the number of expanded CD8+ clones among the top 100 scalp clones went down significantly. TCR sequences shared between patients were less clear than in mice, possibly partly because of HLA diversity in the patient population. Lesional scalp, especially in alopecia totalis/universalis, showed higher clonality and more expanded CD8+ clones than normal scalp, suggesting antigenic drive. Many expanded lesional clones persisted in scalp and blood during tofacitinib treatment, which may partly explain relapse after stopping treatment. Because the treated cohort was small and included a single nonresponder, larger studies are needed to assess links between baseline CD8+ expansion and response.

This receptor was identified in a human donor with alopecia areata. Material: CD8+ T cells sorted from blood, obtained at roughly week 30, from a patient treated with tofacitinib.

The nucleotide sequence reads TGTGCCAGCAGTCTCTGGGGGGGCACAGATACGCAGTATTTT. Its product reads: CASSLWGGTDTQYF. The rearrangement combines TRBV11-2 with TRBJ2-3, with a weak D call of TRBD2 (6 bases match). Its CDR3 holds 14 amino acids, cysteine through phenylalanine. CDR3 DNA is the only sequence kept; it has 42 bases, read in frame from the first base. At the junction V is shortened by 6 bases and J by 1 base, with 11 bases in between. CDR1 and CDR2 are read off the germline V gene as SGHAT and FQNNGV.